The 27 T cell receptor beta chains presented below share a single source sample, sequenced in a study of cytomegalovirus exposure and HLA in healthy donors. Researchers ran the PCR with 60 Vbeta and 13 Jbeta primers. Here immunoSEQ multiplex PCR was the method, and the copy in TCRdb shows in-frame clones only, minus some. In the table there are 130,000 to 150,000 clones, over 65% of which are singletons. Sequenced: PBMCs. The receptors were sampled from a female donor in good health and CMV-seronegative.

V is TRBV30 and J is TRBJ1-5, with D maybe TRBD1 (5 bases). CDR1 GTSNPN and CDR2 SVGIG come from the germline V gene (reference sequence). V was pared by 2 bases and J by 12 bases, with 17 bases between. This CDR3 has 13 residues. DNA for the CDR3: TGTGCCTGGAGTCATGGGGGGAACTCTGGCCAGCATTTT. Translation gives CAWSHGGNSGQHF.

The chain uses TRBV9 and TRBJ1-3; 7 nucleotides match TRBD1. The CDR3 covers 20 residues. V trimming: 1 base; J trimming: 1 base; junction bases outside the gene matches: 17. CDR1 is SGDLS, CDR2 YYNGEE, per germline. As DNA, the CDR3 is TGTGCCAGCAGCGTATGGGGCCGGGACAGCCCTTCGGTGTCTGGAAACACCATATATTTT. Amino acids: CASSVWGRDSPSVSGNTIYF.

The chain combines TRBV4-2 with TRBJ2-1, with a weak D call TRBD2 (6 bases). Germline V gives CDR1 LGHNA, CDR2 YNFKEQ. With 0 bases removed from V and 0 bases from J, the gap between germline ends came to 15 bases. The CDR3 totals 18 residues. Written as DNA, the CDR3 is TGTGCCAGCAGCCAAGATCGATTCTCGGGAGTCTCCTACAATGAGCAGTTCTTC. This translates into CASSQDRFSGVSYNEQFF.

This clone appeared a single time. The CDR3 DNA reads as TGTGCCAGCAGTGAAACGGTTGAGCAGTACTTC. Amino acids: CASSETVEQYF. The chain is built from TRBV2 and TRBJ2-7; D is uncertain. V lost 2 bases to trimming and J lost 7 bases, with 6 bases between them. The CDR3 is 11 amino acids. The germline V gene encodes CDR1 SNHLY and CDR2 FYNNEI.

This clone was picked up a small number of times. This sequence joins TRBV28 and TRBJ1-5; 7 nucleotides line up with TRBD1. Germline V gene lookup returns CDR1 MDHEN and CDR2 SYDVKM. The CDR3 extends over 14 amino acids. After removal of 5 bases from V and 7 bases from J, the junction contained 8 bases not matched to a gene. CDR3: CASSRDRVGQPQHF. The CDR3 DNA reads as TGTGCCAGCAGTCGCGACAGGGTGGGGCAGCCCCAGCATTTT. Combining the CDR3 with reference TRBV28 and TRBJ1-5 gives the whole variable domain DVKVTQSSRYLVKRTGEKVFLECVQDMDHENMFWYRQDPGLGLRLIYFSYDVKMKEKGDIPEGYSVSREKKERFSLILESASTNQTSMYLCASSRDRVGQPQHFGDGTRLSIL.

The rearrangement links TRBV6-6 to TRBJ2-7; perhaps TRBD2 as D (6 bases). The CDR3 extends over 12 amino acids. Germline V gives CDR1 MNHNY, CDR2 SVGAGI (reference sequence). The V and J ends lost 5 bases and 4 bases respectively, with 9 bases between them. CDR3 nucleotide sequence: TGTGCCAGCAGTAACCTAGCGTACGAGCAGTACTTC. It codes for CASSNLAYEQYF.

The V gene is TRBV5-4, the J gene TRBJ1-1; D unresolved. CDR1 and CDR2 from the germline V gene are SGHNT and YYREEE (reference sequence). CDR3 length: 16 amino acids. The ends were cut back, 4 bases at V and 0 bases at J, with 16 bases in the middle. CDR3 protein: CASSLFRGVMNTEAFF. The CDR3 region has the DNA TGTGCCAGCAGCCTATTCCGGGGAGTAATGAACACTGAAGCTTTCTTT. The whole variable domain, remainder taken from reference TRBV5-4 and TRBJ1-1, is ETGVTQSPTHLIKTRGQQVTLRCSSQSGHNTVSWYQQALGQGPQFIFQYYREEENGRGNFPPRFSGLQFPNYSSELNVNALELDDSALYLCASSLFRGVMNTEAFFGQGTRLTVV.

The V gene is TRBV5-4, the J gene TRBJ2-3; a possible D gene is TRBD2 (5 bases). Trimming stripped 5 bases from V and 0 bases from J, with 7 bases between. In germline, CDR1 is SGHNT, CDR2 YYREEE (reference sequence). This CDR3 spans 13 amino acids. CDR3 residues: CASRRLSTDTQYF. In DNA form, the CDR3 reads TGTGCCAGCAGAAGACTAAGCACAGATACGCAGTATTTT.

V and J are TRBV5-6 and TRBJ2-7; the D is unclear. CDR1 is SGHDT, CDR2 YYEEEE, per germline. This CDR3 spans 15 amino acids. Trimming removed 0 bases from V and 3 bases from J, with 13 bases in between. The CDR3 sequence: CASSLGLSANYEQYF. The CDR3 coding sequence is TGTGCCAGCAGCTTGGGACTTAGTGCTAACTACGAGCAGTACTTC. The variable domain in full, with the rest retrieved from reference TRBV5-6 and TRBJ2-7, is DAGVTQSPTHLIKTRGQQVTLRCSPKSGHDTVSWYQQALGQGPQFIFQYYEEEERQRGNFPDRFSGHQFPNYSSELNVNALLLGDSALYLCASSLGLSANYEQYFGPGTRLTVT.

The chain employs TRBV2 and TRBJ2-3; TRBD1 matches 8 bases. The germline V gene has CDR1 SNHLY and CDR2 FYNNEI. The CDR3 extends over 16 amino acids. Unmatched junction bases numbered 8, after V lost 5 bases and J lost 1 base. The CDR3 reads CASSFRDRTGTDTQYF. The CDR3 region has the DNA TGTGCCAGCAGTTTCCGGGACAGGACCGGCACAGATACGCAGTATTTT.

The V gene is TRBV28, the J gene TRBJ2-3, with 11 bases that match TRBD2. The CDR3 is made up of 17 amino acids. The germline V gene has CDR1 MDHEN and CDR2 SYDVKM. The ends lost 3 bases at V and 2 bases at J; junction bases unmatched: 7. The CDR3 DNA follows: TGTGCCAGCAGTTTCCCCCCGACTAGCGGGGACACAGATACGCAGTATTTT. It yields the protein CASSFPPTSGDTDTQYF. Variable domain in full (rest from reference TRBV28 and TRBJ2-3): DVKVTQSSRYLVKRTGEKVFLECVQDMDHENMFWYRQDPGLGLRLIYFSYDVKMKEKGDIPEGYSVSREKKERFSLILESASTNQTSMYLCASSFPPTSGDTDTQYFGPGTRLTVL.

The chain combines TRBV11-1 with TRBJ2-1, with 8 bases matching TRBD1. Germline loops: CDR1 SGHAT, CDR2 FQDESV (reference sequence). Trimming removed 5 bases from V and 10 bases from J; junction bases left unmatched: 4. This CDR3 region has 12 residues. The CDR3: CASSPGDREQFF. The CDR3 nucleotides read TGTGCCAGCAGCCCCGGGGACAGGGAGCAGTTCTTC.

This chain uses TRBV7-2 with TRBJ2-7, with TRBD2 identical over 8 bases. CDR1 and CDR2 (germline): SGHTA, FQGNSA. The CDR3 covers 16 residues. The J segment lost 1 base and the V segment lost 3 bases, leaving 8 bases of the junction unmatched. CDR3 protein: CASSLALAGVSYEQYF. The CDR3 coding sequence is TGTGCCAGCAGCTTGGCCCTAGCGGGCGTTTCCTACGAGCAGTACTTC.

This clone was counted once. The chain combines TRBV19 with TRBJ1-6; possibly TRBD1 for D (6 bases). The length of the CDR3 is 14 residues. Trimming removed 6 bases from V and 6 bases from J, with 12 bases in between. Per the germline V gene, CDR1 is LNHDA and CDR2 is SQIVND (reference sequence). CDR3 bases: TGTGCCAGTAGGACCACAGGGACTAATTCACCCCTCCACTTT. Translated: CASRTTGTNSPLHF.

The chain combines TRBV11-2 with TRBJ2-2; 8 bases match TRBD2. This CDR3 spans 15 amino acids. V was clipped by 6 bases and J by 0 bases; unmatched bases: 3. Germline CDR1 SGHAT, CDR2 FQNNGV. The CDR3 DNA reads TGTGCCAGCAGAATAGCGGGAACGAACACCGGGGAGCTGTTTTTT. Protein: CASRIAGTNTGELFF.

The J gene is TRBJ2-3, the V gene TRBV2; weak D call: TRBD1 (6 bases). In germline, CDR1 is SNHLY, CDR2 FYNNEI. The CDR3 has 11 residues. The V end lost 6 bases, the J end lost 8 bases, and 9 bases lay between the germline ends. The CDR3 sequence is CASRPGATQYF. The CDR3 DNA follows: TGTGCCAGCAGGCCAGGGGCTACGCAGTATTTT.

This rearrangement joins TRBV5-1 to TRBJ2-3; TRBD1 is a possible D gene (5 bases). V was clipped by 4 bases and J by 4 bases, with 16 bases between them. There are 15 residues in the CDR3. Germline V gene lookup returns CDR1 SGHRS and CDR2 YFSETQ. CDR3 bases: TGCGCCAGCAGCCTTATAAAGGGGATGGCAGATACGCAGTATTTT. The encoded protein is CASSLIKGMADTQYF.

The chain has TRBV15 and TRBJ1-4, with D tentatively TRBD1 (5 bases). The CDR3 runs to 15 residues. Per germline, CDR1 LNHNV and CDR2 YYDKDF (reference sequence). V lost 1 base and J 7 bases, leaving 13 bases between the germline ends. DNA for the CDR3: TGTGCCACCAGCAGAGCCCCGGGGGAGTTTGAAAAACTGTTTTTT. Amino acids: CATSRAPGEFEKLFF.

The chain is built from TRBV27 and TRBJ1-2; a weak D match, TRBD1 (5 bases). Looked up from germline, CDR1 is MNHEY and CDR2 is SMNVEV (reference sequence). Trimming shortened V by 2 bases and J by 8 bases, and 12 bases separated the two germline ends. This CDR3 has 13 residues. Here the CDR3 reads CASSLIQGVGYTF. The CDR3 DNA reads TGTGCCAGCAGTTTAATCCAAGGGGTCGGCTACACCTTC.

CDR3 sequence reads: CASSHGDRRFYTF. DNA for the CDR3: TGTGCCAGCTCACACGGGGACAGAAGATTTTACACCTTC. The chain combines TRBV18 with TRBJ1-2, with 7 positions matching TRBD1. The germline V gene encodes CDR1 KGHSH and CDR2 LQKENI. This CDR3 is built from 13 residues. V gave up 4 bases and J gave up 11 bases; unmatched junction bases: 10. Full variable domain (missing parts from reference TRBV18 and TRBJ1-2): NAGVMQNPRHLVRRRGQEARLRCSPMKGHSHVYWYRQLPEEGLKFMVYLQKENIIDESGMPKERFSAEFPKEGPSILRIQQVVRGDSAAYFCASSHGDRRFYTFGSGTRLTVV.

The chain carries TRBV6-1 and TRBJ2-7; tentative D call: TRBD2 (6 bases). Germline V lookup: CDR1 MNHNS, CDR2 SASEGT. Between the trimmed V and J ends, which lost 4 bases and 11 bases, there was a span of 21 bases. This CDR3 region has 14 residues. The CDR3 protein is CASSALPTWEVKYF. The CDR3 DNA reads TGTGCCAGCAGTGCACTACCGACGTGGGAGGTGAAGTACTTC.

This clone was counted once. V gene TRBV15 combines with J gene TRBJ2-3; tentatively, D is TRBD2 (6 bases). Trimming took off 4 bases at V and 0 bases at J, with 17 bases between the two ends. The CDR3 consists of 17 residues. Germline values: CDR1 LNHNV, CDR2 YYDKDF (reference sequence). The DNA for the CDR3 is TGTGCCACCAGCACCCGGGACTGGCGGGTGAGCACAGATACGCAGTATTTT. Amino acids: CATSTRDWRVSTDTQYF.

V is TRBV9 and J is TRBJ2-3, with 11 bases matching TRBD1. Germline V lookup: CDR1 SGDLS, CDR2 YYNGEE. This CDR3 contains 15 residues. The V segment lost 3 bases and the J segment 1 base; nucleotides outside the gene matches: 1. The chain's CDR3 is CASSAGQGGTDTQYF. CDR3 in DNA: TGTGCCAGCAGCGCGGGACAGGGGGGCACAGATACGCAGTATTTT.

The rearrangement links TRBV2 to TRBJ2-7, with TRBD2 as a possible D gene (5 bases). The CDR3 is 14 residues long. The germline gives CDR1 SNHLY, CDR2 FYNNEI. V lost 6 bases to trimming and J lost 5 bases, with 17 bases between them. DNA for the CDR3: TGTGCCAGCAGGATGGACTCCTTACCCCACGAGCAGTACTTC. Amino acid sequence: CASRMDSLPHEQYF.

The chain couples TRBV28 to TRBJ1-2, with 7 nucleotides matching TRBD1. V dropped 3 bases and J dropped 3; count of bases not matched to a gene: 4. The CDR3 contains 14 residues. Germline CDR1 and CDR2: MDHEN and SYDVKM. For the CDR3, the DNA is TGTGCCAGCAGTTTTGTAGGGGGCGACTATGGCTACACCTTC. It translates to CASSFVGGDYGYTF.

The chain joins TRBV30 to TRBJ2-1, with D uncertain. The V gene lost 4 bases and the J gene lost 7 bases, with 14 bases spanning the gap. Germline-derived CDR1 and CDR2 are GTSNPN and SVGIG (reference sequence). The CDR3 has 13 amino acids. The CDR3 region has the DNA TGTGCCTGGACCCGGTCCCCGAGGAATGAGCAGTTCTTC. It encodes CAWTRSPRNEQFF.

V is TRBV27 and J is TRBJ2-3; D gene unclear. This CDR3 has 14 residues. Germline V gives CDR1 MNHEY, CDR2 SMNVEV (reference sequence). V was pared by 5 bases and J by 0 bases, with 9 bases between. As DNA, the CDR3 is TGTGCCAGCAGTCTCTACCTCAGCACAGATACGCAGTATTTT. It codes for CASSLYLSTDTQYF.